The entry below describes one T cell receptor (beta chain). This record belongs to a study of blood T cell repertoires in COVID-19. On the study more broadly: The United States, Italy and Spain provided the acute and convalescent COVID-19 samples. Sources were T cells, B-cell-depleted T cells, or PBMCs; the material itself was cDNA or gDNA.

Per the original methods: For nucleated cells, counts were estimated from reference gene primer amplification. Profiling relied on immunoSEQ multiplex PCR, and the TCRdb table lists in-frame clones only, not all of them. V and J calls plus clone size are reproduced from that table; the DNA served to infer D and trimming. This sample yields under 200,000 clones, of which approximately 90% are seen a single time; approximately 5.6% belongs to the top ten. With 4 bases removed from V and 4 bases from J, the gap between germline ends came to 19 bases. The germline V gene has CDR1 MNHEY and CDR2 SMNVEV (reference sequence). The CDR3 covers 16 residues.

The source material was peripheral blood. The sequence was collected from a man aged 40-49 years with active or convalescent COVID-19. This chain joins TRBV27 and TRBJ1-2, with D maybe TRBD1 (6 bases). The CDR3 loop reads CASSSLRTAGTYGYTF. CDR3 nucleotide sequence: TGTGCCAGCAGTTCCCTCCGGACAGCCGGGACCTATGGCTACACCTTC.